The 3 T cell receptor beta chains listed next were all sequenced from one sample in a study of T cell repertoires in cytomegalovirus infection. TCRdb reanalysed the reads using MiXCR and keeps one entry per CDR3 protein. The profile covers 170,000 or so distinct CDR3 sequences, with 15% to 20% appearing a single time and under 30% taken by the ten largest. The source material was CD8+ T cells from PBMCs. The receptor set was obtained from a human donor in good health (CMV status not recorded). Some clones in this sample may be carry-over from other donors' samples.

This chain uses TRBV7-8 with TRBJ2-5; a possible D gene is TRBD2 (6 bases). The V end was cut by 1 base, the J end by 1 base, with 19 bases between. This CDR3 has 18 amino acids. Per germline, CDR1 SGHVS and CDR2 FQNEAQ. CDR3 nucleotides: TGTGCCAGCAGCTTAGGGGCCCCCAGGGCGGGGTCCCAAGAGACCCAGTACTTC. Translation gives CASSLGAPRAGSQETQYF.

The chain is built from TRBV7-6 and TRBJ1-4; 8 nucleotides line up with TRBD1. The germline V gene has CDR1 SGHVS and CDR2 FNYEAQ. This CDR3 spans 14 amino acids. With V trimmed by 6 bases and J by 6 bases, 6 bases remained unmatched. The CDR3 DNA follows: TGTGCCAGCAGGGCGGGACAGGTGGATGAAAAACTGTTTTTT. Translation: CASRAGQVDEKLFF.

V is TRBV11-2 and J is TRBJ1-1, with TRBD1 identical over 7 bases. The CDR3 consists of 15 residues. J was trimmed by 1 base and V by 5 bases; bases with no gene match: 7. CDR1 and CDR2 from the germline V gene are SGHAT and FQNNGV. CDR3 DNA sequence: TGTGCCAGCAGCGCAACCGGGACAGCGAACACTGAAGCTTTCTTT. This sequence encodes CASSATGTANTEAFF.